The rows below give T cell receptor beta chains drawn from one sample of a study of T cell responses to AZD1222 COVID-19 vaccine. This table comes from immunoSEQ multiplex PCR, and its TCRdb copy is limited to in-frame clones, with some not included. Here the sample spans 150,000 to 200,000 clones, around 93% being singletons. The specimen comprised peripheral blood, sampled on day 0 of AZD1222 vaccination. The receptors were gathered from an adult in good health. The CDR3 runs from the conserved cysteine through the conserved F or W. D genes are given only for firm matches. Some rows have no size entry. The others give once, few or many, or a class for an expanded clone.

- | TRBJ2-2 | - | TRBV6-5 | TGTGCCAGCATCGGGGATCAGGGCTTTGCCGGGGAGCTGTTTTTT | CASIGDQGFAGELFF
few | TRBJ2-4 | TRBD2 | TRBV19 | TGTGCCAGTAGTATCCCTTCCCTCGGGGGGGTCAAAAACATTCAGTACTTC | CASSIPSLGGVKNIQYF
- | TRBJ1-1 | - | TRBV5-1 | TGCGCCAGCAGCACGGGCGGCGGCACTGAAGCTTTCTTT | CASSTGGGTEAFF
- | TRBJ2-7 | - | TRBV7-2 | TGTGCCAGCAGCCGAGGCTACGAGCAGTACTTC | CASSRGYEQYF
once | TRBJ2-1 | - | TRBV14 | TGTGCCAGCAGCCGACAGGTGACGTTCCACAATGAGCAGTTCTTC | CASSRQVTFHNEQFF
once | TRBJ2-7 | - | TRBV5-4 | TGTGCCAGCAGCTTGGACTACGAGCAGTACTTC | CASSLDYEQYF
- | TRBJ1-1 | TRBD1 | TRBV7-2 | TGTGCCAGCAGCTTAGTCCCAGGACAGGTTGAAGCTTTCTTT | CASSLVPGQVEAFF
- | TRBJ1-4 | - | TRBV28 | TGTGCCAGCAGTTTATTTTTCGTGGCTGAAAAACTGTTTTTT | CASSLFFVAEKLFF
- | TRBJ1-6 | - | TRBV20-1 | TGCAGTGCTAGTTCTAGTACGAGCTCCTATAATTCACCCCTCCACTTT | CSASSSTSSYNSPLHF
- | TRBJ1-1 | - | TRBV6-5 | TGTGCCAGCAGGGACGGACTAACTGAAGCTTTCTTT | CASRDGLTEAFF
- | TRBJ2-7 | - | TRBV5-4 | TGTGCCAGCAGCTCCTCAGGAGAGTTGGAGTACTTC | CASSSSGELEYF
- | TRBJ2-5 | TRBD2 | TRBV10-2 | TGCGCCAGCAGGGGACTAGCGGGAGGGCCGCGAGAGACCCAGTACTTC | CASRGLAGGPRETQYF
- | TRBJ2-2 | - | TRBV27 | TGTGCCAGCAGTTTAGGAGCTTCTATAGGAGGGGAGCTGTTTTTT | CASSLGASIGGELFF
- | TRBJ2-1 | - | TRBV24-1 | TGTGCCACCAGTGATAGGACAGAAGCCTACAATGAGCAGTTCTTC | CATSDRTEAYNEQFF
few | TRBJ2-2 | - | TRBV4-1 | TGCGCCAGCAGCCAAGCAACGAACACCGGGGAGCTGTTTTTT | CASSQATNTGELFF
- | TRBJ2-5 | TRBD2 | TRBV11-2 | TGTGCCAGCAGCTTAACTAGCGGGAGCAGGGGGACCCAGTACTTC | CASSLTSGSRGTQYF
- | TRBJ2-7 | - | TRBV21-1 | TGTGCCAGCAGCAAAGGATTTTCCGACCTCAGGGGCGAGCAGTACTTC | CASSKGFSDLRGEQYF
once | TRBJ2-7 | - | TRBV6-2/TRBV6-3 | TGTGCCAGCAGTTTCAGAGGGGCCTCCTACGAGCAGTACTTC | CASSFRGASYEQYF